This T cell receptor (beta chain) derives from a study of cytomegalovirus exposure and HLA in healthy donors. Findings and limits, study-wide: Accounts indicate the classifier identified cytomegalovirus status with strong specificity and sensitivity. Altogether, 150 or so TCR beta chains were recorded as cytomegalovirus-associated. Later examination showed HLA-associated TCR beta chains had greater clonal expansion than equally common others.

J gave up 4 bases and V 11 bases, and 5 bases lay outside the gene matches. The CDR3 length is 12 residues. Germline V gene sequence: CDR1 SNHLY, CDR2 FYNNEI. With respect to this clone: Its specificity is not known.

PCR involved 60 Vbeta and 13 Jbeta primers. Sequenced by immunoSEQ multiplex PCR; TCRdb stores in-frame clones only, minus some. The sample records approximately 60,000 clones, roughly 80% being singletons. The sequence derives from a man in his thirties or forties in good health and CMV-seronegative. The chain employs TRBV2 and TRBJ1-2; the match to TRBD1 covers 9 bases. The sample consisted of PBMCs. CDR3: CAGDREGYGYTF. The CDR3, as DNA: TGTGCCGGGGACAGGGAGGGCTATGGCTACACCTTC.